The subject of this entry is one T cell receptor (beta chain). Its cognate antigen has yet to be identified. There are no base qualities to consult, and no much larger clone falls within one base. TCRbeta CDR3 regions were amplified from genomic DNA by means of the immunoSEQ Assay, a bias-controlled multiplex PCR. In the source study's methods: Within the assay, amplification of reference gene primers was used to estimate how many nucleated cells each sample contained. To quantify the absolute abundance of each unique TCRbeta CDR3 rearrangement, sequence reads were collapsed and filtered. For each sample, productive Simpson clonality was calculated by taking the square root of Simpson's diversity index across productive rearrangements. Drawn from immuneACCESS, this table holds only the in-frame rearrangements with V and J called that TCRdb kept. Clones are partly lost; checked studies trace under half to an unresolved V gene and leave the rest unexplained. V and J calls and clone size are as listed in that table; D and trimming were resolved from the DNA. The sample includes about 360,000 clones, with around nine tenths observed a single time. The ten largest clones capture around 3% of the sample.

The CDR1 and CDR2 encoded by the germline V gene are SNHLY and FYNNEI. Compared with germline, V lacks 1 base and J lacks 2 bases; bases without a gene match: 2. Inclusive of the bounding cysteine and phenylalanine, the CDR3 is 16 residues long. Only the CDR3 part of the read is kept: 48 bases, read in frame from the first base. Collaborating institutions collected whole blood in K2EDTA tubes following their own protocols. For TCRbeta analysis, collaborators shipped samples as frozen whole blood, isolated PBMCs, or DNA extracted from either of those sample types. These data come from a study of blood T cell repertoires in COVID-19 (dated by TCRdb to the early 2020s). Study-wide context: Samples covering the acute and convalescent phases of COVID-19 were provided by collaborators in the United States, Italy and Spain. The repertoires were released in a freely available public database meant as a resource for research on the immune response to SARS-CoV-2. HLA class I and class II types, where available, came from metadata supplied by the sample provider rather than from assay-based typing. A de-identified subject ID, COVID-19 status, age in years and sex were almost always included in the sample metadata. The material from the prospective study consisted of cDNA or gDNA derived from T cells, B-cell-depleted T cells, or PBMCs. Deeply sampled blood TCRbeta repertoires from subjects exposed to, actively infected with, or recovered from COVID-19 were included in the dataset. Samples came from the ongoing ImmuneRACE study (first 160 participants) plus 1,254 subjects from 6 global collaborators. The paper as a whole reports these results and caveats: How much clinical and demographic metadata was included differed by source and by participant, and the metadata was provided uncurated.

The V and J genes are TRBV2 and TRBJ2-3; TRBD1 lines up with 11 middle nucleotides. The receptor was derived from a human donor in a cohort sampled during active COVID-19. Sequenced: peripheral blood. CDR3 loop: CASSEGTGGFTDTQYF. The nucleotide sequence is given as TGTGCCAGCAGTGAAGGGACAGGGGGCTTCACAGATACGCAGTATTTT.